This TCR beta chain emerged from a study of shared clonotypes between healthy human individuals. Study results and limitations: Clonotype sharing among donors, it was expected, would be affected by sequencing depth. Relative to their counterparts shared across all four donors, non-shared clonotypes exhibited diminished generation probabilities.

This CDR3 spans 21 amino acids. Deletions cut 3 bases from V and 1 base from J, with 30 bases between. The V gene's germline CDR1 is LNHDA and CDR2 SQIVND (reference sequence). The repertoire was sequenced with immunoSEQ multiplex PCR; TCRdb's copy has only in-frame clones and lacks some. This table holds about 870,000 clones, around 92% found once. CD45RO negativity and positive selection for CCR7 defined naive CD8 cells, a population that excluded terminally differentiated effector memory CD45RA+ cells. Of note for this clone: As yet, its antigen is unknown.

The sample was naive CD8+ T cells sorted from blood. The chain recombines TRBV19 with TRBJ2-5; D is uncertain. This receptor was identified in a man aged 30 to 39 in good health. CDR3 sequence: CASSMELFETRKTISQETQYF. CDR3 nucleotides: TGTGCCAGTAGTATGGAATTATTTGAAACGCGGAAAACAATATCCCAAGAGACCCAGTACTTC.